The 6 T cell receptor beta chains below come from one sample, sequenced in a study of blood T cells in healthy people across ages. Together with a sample-barcoded 5' primer, a J-beta primer mix was included in a second PCR lasting about 7 to 12 cycles. TCRdb re-called the 5' RACE reads with MiXCR, one entry per CDR3 protein. The sample records over 300,000 distinct CDR3 sequences, roughly half being singletons. The sequenced sample consisted of blood. These receptors were collected from a man in his 60s in good health.

For the CDR3, the DNA is TGTGCCAGCAGCTTCCCGGGACGAGCGGGCACAGATACGCAGTATTTT. Translation: CASSFPGRAGTDTQYF. J is TRBJ2-3 and V is TRBV11-1; D tentatively fits TRBD1 or TRBD2 (5 bases each). Germline assignment: CDR1 SGHAT and CDR2 FQDESV (reference sequence). The CDR3 consists of 16 residues. The V gene lost 3 bases and the J gene lost 1 base, with 14 bases spanning the gap.

This clonotype was recorded once. The chain is built from TRBV29-1 and TRBJ2-1; 7 nucleotides agree with TRBD1. In germline, CDR1 is SQVTM, CDR2 ANQGSEA. The CDR3 is made up of 13 amino acids. Germline trimming cut 5 bases from V and 4 bases from J; bases unmatched to any gene: 5. The CDR3: CSVIPGQYNEQFF. The CDR3 DNA sequence: TGCAGCGTTATTCCGGGACAGTACAATGAGCAGTTCTTC.

This clonotype was recorded once. CDR3 sequence reads: CASSSPDSMNTEAFF. CDR3 nucleotides: TGTGCCAGCAGCTCCCCAGACAGCATGAACACTGAAGCTTTCTTT. The chain uses TRBV7-9 and TRBJ1-1; weak D call: TRBD1 (5 bases). Trimming shortened V by 4 bases and J by 0 bases, and 12 bases separated the two germline ends. The CDR3 contains 15 residues. The germline V gene encodes CDR1 SEHNR and CDR2 FQNEAQ (reference sequence).

The chain employs TRBV7-9 and TRBJ2-1; 10 nucleotides agree with TRBD1. The V gene's germline CDR1 is SEHNR and CDR2 FQNEAQ (reference sequence). V gave up 4 bases and J gave up 4 bases; unmatched junction bases: 10. The CDR3 contains 17 residues. CDR3 nucleotides: TGTGCCAGCAGCTCCCTGGGCGGGACAGGGGTGTACAATGAGCAGTTCTTC. Translation gives CASSSLGGTGVYNEQFF.

The chain is built from TRBV20-1 and TRBJ2-7, with 9 bases aligning to TRBD2. Germline values: CDR1 DFQATT, CDR2 SNEGSKA (reference sequence). This CDR3 spans 18 amino acids. Trimming took 0 bases from V and 5 from J; bases not matched to a gene: 17. The CDR3 here is CSARDSVAGDPFINEQYF. The DNA of the CDR3 is TGCAGTGCTAGAGATTCGGTAGCGGGAGACCCGTTCATTAACGAGCAGTACTTC.

This rearrangement joins TRBV12-3 or TRBV12-4 to TRBJ2-3, with 7 bases aligning to TRBD1. CDR3 length equals 15 residues. The junction had 10 bases not matched to a gene; V was cut back by 5 bases and J by 5 bases. The DNA of the CDR3 is TGTGCCAGCAGTCCCCGGGACAGTCAGGGAGATACGCAGTATTTT. Amino acid sequence: CASSPRDSQGDTQYF.